These 17 T cell receptor beta chains came from one sample sequenced in a study of blood T cell repertoires in COVID-19. Here immunoSEQ multiplex PCR was the method, and the copy in TCRdb shows in-frame clones only, minus some. The data contain a few hundred thousand clones, approximately 85% of them singletons. Sequencing was done on a sample of peripheral blood. The receptors come from a woman between 70 and 85 years old with COVID-19, enrolled during active disease.

This chain links TRBV5-1 with TRBJ1-6, with D unclear. Germline V gene sequence: CDR1 SGHRS, CDR2 YFSETQ. This CDR3 has 16 residues. The V and J ends lost 6 bases and 10 bases respectively, with 23 bases between them. This CDR3 is CASTPQEGRIGSPLHF. CDR3 bases: TGCGCCAGCACCCCCCAGGAGGGTCGTATAGGATCACCCCTCCACTTT.

This chain connects TRBV7-9 to TRBJ2-5; possibly TRBD1 for D (5 bases). Deletions cut 5 bases from V and 5 bases from J, with 18 bases between. This CDR3 comprises 15 residues. CDR1 is SEHNR, CDR2 FQNEAQ, per germline (reference sequence). Written as DNA, the CDR3 is TGTGCCAGCAGCCCAAGGGTATTGGGGCTGGAGACCCAGTACTTC. Encoded protein: CASSPRVLGLETQYF.

The rearrangement joins TRBV15 to TRBJ2-5, with TRBD1 identical over 8 bases. The CDR3 has 14 residues. Trimming at V came to 8 bases and at J to 4 bases, leaving 9 bases not matched to a gene. Germline loops: CDR1 LNHNV, CDR2 YYDKDF (reference sequence). The CDR3 DNA reads TGTGCCACCCGGTCCAGGGGGCAAGGAGAGACCCAGTACTTC. It encodes CATRSRGQGETQYF.

The chain recombines TRBV4-1 with TRBJ2-3; 8 bases agree with TRBD2. The CDR3 has 18 amino acids. Germline lookup yields CDR1 MGHRA and CDR2 YSYEKL. Losses at the gene ends were 1 base for V and 4 bases for J; bases not matched to a gene: 13. The CDR3: CASSQAVRRGGGPDTQYF. The CDR3 nucleotides read TGCGCCAGCAGCCAAGCCGTACGACGGGGGGGCGGCCCAGATACGCAGTATTTT.

The rearrangement uses TRBV6-6 and TRBJ1-2, with D maybe TRBD1 (6 bases). The V gene lost 6 bases and the J gene lost 2 bases, with 13 bases spanning the gap. The CDR3 length is 14 residues. The germline V gene encodes CDR1 MNHNY and CDR2 SVGAGI (reference sequence). This chain's CDR3 is CASRDSQGNYGYTF. The DNA for the CDR3 is TGTGCCAGCAGGGACTCACAGGGAAACTATGGCTACACCTTC.

The V call is TRBV5-4, the J call TRBJ2-7, with D perhaps TRBD1 (7 bases). From germline, CDR1 is SGHNT and CDR2 YYREEE (reference sequence). V lost 4 bases and J 3 bases, leaving 20 bases between the germline ends. CDR3 length: 16 amino acids. The CDR3 protein is CASSTGGGFSVYEQYF. The CDR3 bases are TGTGCCAGCAGCACCGGAGGGGGCTTTTCGGTCTACGAGCAGTACTTC.

The DNA for the CDR3 is TGTGCCAGCAGCCACAGGGGGGCTACTAATGAAAAACTGTTTTTT. Translating it yields CASSHRGATNEKLFF. J is TRBJ1-4 and V is TRBV11-3; TRBD1 agrees at 8 bases. V dropped 5 bases and J dropped 2; count of bases not matched to a gene: 4. CDR3 size: 15 residues. The germline V gene has CDR1 SGHNT and CDR2 YENEEA.

This clone was seen once. This chain links TRBV7-8 with TRBJ2-7, with D perhaps matching TRBD1 (6 bases). The CDR3 is made up of 13 amino acids. Trimming removed 4 bases at V and 6 bases at J, with 13 bases between. Germline V lookup: CDR1 SGHVS, CDR2 FQNEAQ. The CDR3 region is CASSSREGGEQYF. As DNA, the CDR3 is TGTGCCAGCAGCTCCAGGGAAGGGGGCGAGCAGTACTTC.

This clone was recorded only once. CDR3 residues: CASSPDGRGGEQFF. Written as DNA, the CDR3 is TGTGCCAGCTCACCAGATGGCAGGGGTGGTGAGCAGTTCTTC. The rearrangement uses TRBV18 and TRBJ2-1; D may be TRBD1 (6 bases). The CDR3 length is 14 residues. CDR1 is KGHSH and CDR2 is LQKENI in the germline V gene. V was cut by 2 bases and J by 9 bases, with 14 bases left in between. Using reference TRBV18 and TRBJ2-1 for the parts outside the CDR3, the full variable domain is NAGVMQNPRHLVRRRGQEARLRCSPMKGHSHVYWYRQLPEEGLKFMVYLQKENIIDESGMPKERFSAEFPKEGPSILRIQQVVRGDSAAYFCASSPDGRGGEQFFGPGTRLTVL.

The chain has TRBV28 and TRBJ1-5, with 9 bases that match TRBD1. CDR1 is MDHEN and CDR2 is SYDVKM in the germline V gene. V gave up 5 bases and J gave up 7 bases; unmatched junction bases: 3. The CDR3 totals 13 residues. The CDR3 here is CASSTGGGQPQHF. The CDR3 bases are TGTGCCAGCAGTACAGGGGGCGGGCAGCCCCAGCATTTT.

J is TRBJ1-2 and V is TRBV5-8, with 7 bases matching TRBD1. The ends lost 4 bases at V and 8 bases at J; junction bases unmatched: 17. CDR3 size: 16 residues. The germline gives CDR1 SGHTS, CDR2 YDEGEE. This CDR3 is CASSRALDRALEGYTF. CDR3 coding DNA: TGTGCCAGCAGCCGGGCCTTAGACAGGGCGTTGGAGGGCTACACCTTC.

The chain recombines TRBV4-2 with TRBJ2-1; 14 bases line up with TRBD2. V shed 5 bases and J 8 bases; nucleotides not matched to a gene: 8. The CDR3 is 16 amino acids. Germline CDR1 and CDR2: LGHNA and YNFKEQ. CDR3 sequence (DNA): TGTGCCAGCAGCGCCCGACTAGCGGGGGGGCGCGATGAGCAGTTCTTC. Translating it yields CASSARLAGGRDEQFF.

The chain recombines TRBV5-1 with TRBJ1-1; 11 nucleotides line up with TRBD1. The length of the CDR3 is 13 residues. Trimming removed 4 bases from V and 7 bases from J; junction bases left unmatched: 3. Germline CDR1 SGHRS, CDR2 YFSETQ. The CDR3 region is CASSGGQGVEAFF. DNA of the CDR3: TGCGCCAGCAGCGGGGGACAGGGGGTTGAAGCTTTCTTT. Drawing the rest from reference TRBV5-1 and TRBJ1-1, the complete variable domain is KAGVTQTPRYLIKTRGQQVTLSCSPISGHRSVSWYQQTPGQGLQFLFEYFSETQRNKGNFPGRFSGRQFSNSRSEMNVSTLELGDSALYLCASSGGQGVEAFFGQGTRLTVV.

In the case of this clone: The CDR3 does not end in the conserved phenylalanine or tryptophan, so this is likely a read error. The chain combines TRBV5-1 with TRBJ1-1; possible D gene TRBD1, 6 bases. Deletions cut 1 base from V and 4 bases from J, with 14 bases between. Germline CDR1 and CDR2: SGHRS and YFSETQ. CDR3 length: 15 residues. The CDR3 reads CASSLTGLEATEAFL. The CDR3 coding sequence is TGCGCCAGCAGCTTGACAGGGTTGGAGGCCACTGAAGCTTTCCTT.

V gene TRBV2 combines with J gene TRBJ2-2; no clear D. Trimming cost V 6 bases and J 0 bases, with 8 bases left between them. Germline V gives CDR1 SNHLY, CDR2 FYNNEI. This CDR3 has 14 amino acids. This CDR3 reads CASRIGSNTGELFF. The CDR3, as DNA: TGTGCCAGCAGAATCGGTTCGAACACCGGGGAGCTGTTTTTT.

J is TRBJ1-1 and V is TRBV4-1, with 11 bases fitting TRBD1. This CDR3 comprises 12 residues. The germline V gene has CDR1 MGHRA and CDR2 YSYEKL. J was trimmed by 10 bases and V by 8 bases; bases with no gene match: 6. CDR3 amino acids: CASGDRGGVAFF. As DNA, the CDR3 is TGCGCCAGCGGGGACAGGGGGGGCGTAGCTTTCTTT.

The V gene is TRBV4-2, the J gene TRBJ2-1; 9 positions agree with TRBD2. Germline-derived CDR1 and CDR2 are LGHNA and YNFKEQ. The junction had 9 bases not matched to a gene; V was cut back by 3 bases and J by 6 bases. The length of the CDR3 is 16 residues. CDR3 nucleotide sequence: TGTGCCAGCAGCCACCCCAGCGCGGGAGGGTTCAATGAGCAGTTCTTC. It is translated as CASSHPSAGGFNEQFF.